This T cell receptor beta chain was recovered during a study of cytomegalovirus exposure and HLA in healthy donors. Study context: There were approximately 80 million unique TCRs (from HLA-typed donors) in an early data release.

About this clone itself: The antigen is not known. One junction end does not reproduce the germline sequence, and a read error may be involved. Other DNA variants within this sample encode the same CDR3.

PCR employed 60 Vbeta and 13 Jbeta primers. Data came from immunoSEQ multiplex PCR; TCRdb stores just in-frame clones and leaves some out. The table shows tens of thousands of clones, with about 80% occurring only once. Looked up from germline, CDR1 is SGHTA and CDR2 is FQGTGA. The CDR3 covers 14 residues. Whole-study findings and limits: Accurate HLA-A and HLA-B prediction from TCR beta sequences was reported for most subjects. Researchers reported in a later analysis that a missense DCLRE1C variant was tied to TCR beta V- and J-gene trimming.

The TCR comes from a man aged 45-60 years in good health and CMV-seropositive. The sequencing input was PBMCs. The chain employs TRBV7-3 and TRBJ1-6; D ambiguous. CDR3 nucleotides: TGTGCCAGCAGCTTATTGGGGAGTAATTCCCCCCTCCACTTT. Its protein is CASSLLGSNSPLHF.